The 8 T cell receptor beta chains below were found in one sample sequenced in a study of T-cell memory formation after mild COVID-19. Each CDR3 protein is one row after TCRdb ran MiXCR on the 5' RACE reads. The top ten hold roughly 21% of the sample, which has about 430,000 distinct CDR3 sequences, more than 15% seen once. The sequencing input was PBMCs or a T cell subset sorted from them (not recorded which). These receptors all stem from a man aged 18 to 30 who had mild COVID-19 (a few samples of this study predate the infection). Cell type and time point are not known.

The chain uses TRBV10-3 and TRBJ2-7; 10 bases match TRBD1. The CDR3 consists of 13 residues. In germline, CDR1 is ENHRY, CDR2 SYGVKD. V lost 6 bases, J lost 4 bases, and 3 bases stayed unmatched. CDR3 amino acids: CAISGQGGYEQYF. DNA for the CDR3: TGTGCCATCAGCGGACAGGGGGGTTACGAGCAGTACTTC.

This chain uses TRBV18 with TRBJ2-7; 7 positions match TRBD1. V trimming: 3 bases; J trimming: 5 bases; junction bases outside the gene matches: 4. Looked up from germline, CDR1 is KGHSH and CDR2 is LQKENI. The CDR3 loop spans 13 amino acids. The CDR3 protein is CASSPGQYNEQYV. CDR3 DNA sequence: TGTGCCAGCTCACCGGGACAGTACAACGAGCAGTACGTC.

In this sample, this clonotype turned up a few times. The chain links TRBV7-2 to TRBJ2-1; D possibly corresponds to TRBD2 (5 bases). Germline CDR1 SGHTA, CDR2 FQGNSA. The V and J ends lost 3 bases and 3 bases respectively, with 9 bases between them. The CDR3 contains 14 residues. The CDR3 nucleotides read TGTGCCAGCAGCTTCTTCGGGGACTACAATGAGCAGTTCTTC. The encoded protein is CASSFFGDYNEQFF.

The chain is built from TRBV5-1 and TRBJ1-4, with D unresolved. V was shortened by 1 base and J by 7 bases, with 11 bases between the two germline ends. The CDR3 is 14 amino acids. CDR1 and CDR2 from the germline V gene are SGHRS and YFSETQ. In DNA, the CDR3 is TGCGCCAGCAGCTTGAGGGATATTGGTGAAAAACTGTTTTTT. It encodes CASSLRDIGEKLFF.

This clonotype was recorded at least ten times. The CDR3, as DNA: TGTGCCAGCAGCCCTACGGGCACAGATACGCAGTATTTT. It encodes CASSPTGTDTQYF. The rearrangement joins TRBV7-3 to TRBJ2-3; no firm D call. V was cut by 5 bases and J by 1 base, with 7 bases left in between. This CDR3 contains 13 residues. Germline CDR1 is SGHTA and CDR2 is FQGTGA.

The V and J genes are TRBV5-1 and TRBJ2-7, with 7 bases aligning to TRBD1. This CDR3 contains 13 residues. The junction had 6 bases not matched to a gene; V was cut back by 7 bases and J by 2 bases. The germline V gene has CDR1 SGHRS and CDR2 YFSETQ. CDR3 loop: CASREGQPYEQYF. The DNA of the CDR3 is TGCGCCAGCCGAGAGGGACAGCCCTACGAGCAGTACTTC. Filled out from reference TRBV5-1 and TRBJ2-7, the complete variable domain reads KAGVTQTPRYLIKTRGQQVTLSCSPISGHRSVSWYQQTPGQGLQFLFEYFSETQRNKGNFPGRFSGRQFSNSRSEMNVSTLELGDSALYLCASREGQPYEQYFGPGTRLTVT.

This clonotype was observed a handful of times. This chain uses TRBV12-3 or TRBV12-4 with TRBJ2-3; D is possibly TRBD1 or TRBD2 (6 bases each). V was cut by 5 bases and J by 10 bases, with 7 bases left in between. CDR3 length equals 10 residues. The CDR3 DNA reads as TGTGCCAGCAGTAGGGGGGCGCAGTATTTT. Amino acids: CASSRGAQYF.

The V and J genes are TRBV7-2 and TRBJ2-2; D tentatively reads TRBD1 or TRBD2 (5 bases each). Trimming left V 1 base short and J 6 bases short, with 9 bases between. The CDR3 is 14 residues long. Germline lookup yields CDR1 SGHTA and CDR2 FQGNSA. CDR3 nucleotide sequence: TGTGCCAGCAGCTTAGTGGGGGTATCCGGGGAGCTGTTTTTT. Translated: CASSLVGVSGELFF.